This TCR beta chain was sequenced during a study of cytomegalovirus exposure and HLA in healthy donors. Study context: Assignment to the Caucasian-associated ancestry cluster applied to 81% of the approximately 360 genotyped donors. Study-level findings and limits: Presence/absence analyses supposed approximately even sequencing depth among donors. Clonal expansion was found to be greater in HLA-associated TCR beta chains than in equally common others in a later analysis.

This clone was observed once. Its antigen is not identified. Germline lookup yields CDR1 MNHEY and CDR2 SVGAGI. The V gene end was trimmed by 5 bases and the J gene end by 8 bases; junction bases not matched to a gene: 7. This CDR3 is built from 14 residues. The PCR made use of 60 Vbeta and 13 Jbeta primers. Original analysis: The authors later counted 65 million to 90 million unique TCR beta chains, 9 million to 12 million of them shared. The assay was immunoSEQ multiplex PCR, and TCRdb's table has in-frame clones only and misses some. V and J calls and clone size come straight from that table; D and trimming were deduced from the DNA. The data contain tens of thousands of clones, roughly 81% of them singletons.

V gene TRBV6-5 combines with J gene TRBJ1-4, with TRBD1 matching over 8 bases. The receptor's source is a woman between 18 and 29 years old in good health and CMV-seropositive. Sequenced sample: PBMCs. CDR3 nucleotide sequence: TGTGCCAGCAGTGTCGGACAGGGTGGGGAAAAACTGTTTTTT. This sequence encodes CASSVGQGGEKLFF.